A single sample gave rise to the 23 T cell receptor beta chains below, sequenced in a study of chemoradiotherapy in HPV16-positive cancers. The protocol was immunoSEQ multiplex PCR, while the TCRdb copy is restricted to in-frame clones and leaves out a portion. The sample holds approximately 23,000 clones, around 78% seen once. Sample acquisition took place from a patient who underwent chemoradiotherapy. Receptors were obtained from a human donor with HPV-associated anogenital cancer.

V gene TRBV5-1 combines with J gene TRBJ1-1; D possibly corresponds to TRBD1 (6 bases). Germline V CDR1 and CDR2: SGHRS, YFSETQ. The CDR3 totals 15 residues. V lost 0 bases to trimming and J lost 8 bases, with 17 bases between them. The CDR3 here is CASSLAQGRVREAFF. The DNA of the CDR3 is TGCGCCAGCAGCTTGGCACAGGGCCGGGTTAGAGAAGCTTTCTTT.

The chain uses TRBV5-8 and TRBJ2-3, with 7 bases fitting TRBD1. The trim removed 1 base at V and 6 bases at J, leaving 11 bases unmatched. This CDR3 is 16 amino acids long. The V gene's germline CDR1 is SGHTS and CDR2 YDEGEE. The DNA for the CDR3 is TGTGCCAGCAGCTTGTGGGACAGCCTGGAGGTGGATACGCAGTATTTT. It translates to CASSLWDSLEVDTQYF.

The V gene is TRBV9, the J gene TRBJ2-3, with unresolved D. V lost 0 bases, J lost 6 bases, and 5 bases lay in between. CDR3 size: 12 residues. Germline V gives CDR1 SGDLS, CDR2 YYNGEE. The CDR3 coding sequence is TGTGCCAGCAGCGTAGAACAGGATACGCAGTATTTT. Its translation is CASSVEQDTQYF. Together with reference TRBV9 and TRBJ2-3, the CDR3 gives the full variable domain: DSGVTQTPKHLITATGQRVTLRCSPRSGDLSVYWYQQSLDQGLQFLIQYYNGEERAKGNILERFSAQQFPDLHSELNLSSLELGDSALYFCASSVEQDTQYFGPGTRLTVL.

J is TRBJ1-4 and V is TRBV5-1; D possibly corresponds to TRBD1 (6 bases). The CDR3 is made up of 14 amino acids. Germline V CDR1 and CDR2: SGHRS, YFSETQ. Trimming took 2 bases from V and 1 from J, leaving 6 bases between them. The CDR3 region is CASSLQGTNEKLFF. In DNA, the CDR3 is TGCGCCAGCAGCTTACAGGGAACTAATGAAAAACTGTTTTTT. Filled out from reference TRBV5-1 and TRBJ1-4, the complete variable domain reads KAGVTQTPRYLIKTRGQQVTLSCSPISGHRSVSWYQQTPGQGLQFLFEYFSETQRNKGNFPGRFSGRQFSNSRSEMNVSTLELGDSALYLCASSLQGTNEKLFFGSGTQLSVL.

The chain has TRBV23-1 and TRBJ2-1, with TRBD1 identical over 7 bases. TRBV23-1 is placed among ORFs of uncertain function. CDR3 size: 19 residues. The V segment lost 7 bases and the J segment 1 base; nucleotides outside the gene matches: 19. The chain's CDR3 is CASNETSEGQDGSYNEQFF. For the CDR3, the DNA is TGCGCCAGCAACGAGACAAGTGAAGGACAGGACGGGTCCTACAATGAGCAGTTCTTC.

The chain links TRBV4-2 to TRBJ2-2; D possibly corresponds to TRBD1 (5 bases). Trimming pared 2 bases from V and 6 bases from J, leaving 10 bases between. The CDR3 is 14 amino acids. CDR1 is LGHNA, CDR2 YNFKEQ, per germline. The CDR3 spells CASSQRGSAGELFF. In DNA form, the CDR3 reads TGTGCCAGCAGCCAAAGGGGAAGCGCCGGGGAGCTGTTTTTT.

The V gene is TRBV7-3, the J gene TRBJ1-1; TRBD1 might be the D (6 bases). The V end lost 1 base, the J end lost 6 bases, and 15 bases lay between the germline ends. This CDR3 is 15 amino acids long. Germline lookup yields CDR1 SGHTA and CDR2 FQGTGA. The CDR3 reads CASSLKGGGKAEAFF. The DNA for the CDR3 is TGTGCCAGCAGCTTAAAAGGGGGGGGTAAGGCTGAAGCTTTCTTT.

By proportion, this clone is medium-sized. V and J are TRBV2 and TRBJ1-3; D not resolved. The CDR3 runs 14 residues. Germline values: CDR1 SNHLY, CDR2 FYNNEI. V lost 7 bases and J 0 bases, leaving 10 bases between the germline ends. CDR3 sequence reads: CASKEDLSGNTIYF. CDR3 in DNA: TGTGCCAGCAAAGAAGATCTCTCTGGAAACACCATATATTTT.

CDR3 DNA: TGCGCCAGCAGCCTCCACTTCTATGGCTACACCTTC. This encodes CASSLHFYGYTF. The chain joins TRBV5-1 to TRBJ1-2; D call uncertain. Germline assignment: CDR1 SGHRS and CDR2 YFSETQ. The CDR3 has 12 residues. The V end lost 4 bases, the J end lost 4 bases, and 8 bases lay between the germline ends.

This chain joins TRBV7-3 and TRBJ2-6; D gene unclear. CDR1 and CDR2 (germline): SGHTA, FQGTGA. CDR3 length: 13 amino acids. The V gene lost 5 bases and the J gene lost 1 base, with 3 bases spanning the gap. CDR3 residues: CASSPSGANVLTF. CDR3 in DNA: TGTGCCAGCAGCCCTTCTGGGGCCAACGTCCTGACTTTC.

V gene TRBV19 combines with J gene TRBJ1-5; D perhaps matches TRBD1 (6 bases). The germline V gene has CDR1 LNHDA and CDR2 SQIVND (reference sequence). Trimming pared 6 bases from V and 3 bases from J, leaving 12 bases between. The CDR3 has 14 residues. The CDR3, as DNA: TGTGCCAGTAGGCAGGACAGTTCCAATCAGCCCCAGCATTTT. Translating it yields CASRQDSSNQPQHF. The full variable domain, its missing parts supplied by reference TRBV19 and TRBJ1-5, is DGGITQSPKYLFRKEGQNVTLSCEQNLNHDAMYWYRQDPGQGLRLIYYSQIVNDFQKGDIAEGYSVSREKKESFPLTVTSAQKNPTAFYLCASRQDSSNQPQHFGDGTRLSIL.

The chain is built from TRBV7-2 and TRBJ2-7; tentatively, D is TRBD1 (5 bases). Trimming removed 5 bases from V and 4 bases from J, with 15 bases in between. Per the germline V gene, CDR1 is SGHTA and CDR2 is FQGNSA. The length of the CDR3 is 14 residues. CDR3 nucleotide sequence: TGTGCCAGCAGCCCCAGGACACCTATTTACGAGCAGTACTTC. This sequence encodes CASSPRTPIYEQYF.

The V and J genes are TRBV30 and TRBJ1-2, with 7 bases fitting TRBD1. Germline assignment: CDR1 GTSNPN and CDR2 SVGIG (reference sequence). The CDR3 totals 12 residues. The J segment lost 4 bases and the V segment lost 5 bases, leaving 4 bases of the junction unmatched. CDR3 coding DNA: TGTGCCTGGGTACAGGGGACCTATGGCTACACCTTC. Amino acid sequence: CAWVQGTYGYTF.

The chain joins TRBV6-5 to TRBJ1-2; D perhaps matches TRBD1 (5 bases). CDR3 length: 15 amino acids. Trimming removed 6 bases from V and 5 bases from J, with 19 bases in between. Germline CDR1 reads MNHEY; CDR2 reads SVGAGI. This CDR3 reads CASRKKREGMYGYTF. Written as DNA, the CDR3 is TGTGCCAGCAGAAAAAAAAGGGAGGGGATGTATGGCTACACCTTC.

The chain couples TRBV4-2 to TRBJ2-3; 8 bases are a match to TRBD2. CDR3 length equals 24 residues. J was trimmed by 1 base and V by 2 bases; bases with no gene match: 29. Germline CDR1 LGHNA, CDR2 YNFKEQ. The chain's CDR3 is CASSQRGPNVTSGDRYQGTDTQYF. The CDR3 DNA follows: TGTGCCAGCAGCCAAAGAGGACCAAACGTAACTAGCGGTGATCGATATCAAGGCACAGATACGCAGTATTTT.

This clone was found a few times. V is TRBV9 and J is TRBJ1-2; D may be TRBD1 (5 bases). Trimming cost V 6 bases and J 0 bases, with 18 bases left between them. The germline V gene encodes CDR1 SGDLS and CDR2 YYNGEE. CDR3 length: 16 residues. The CDR3 DNA reads TGTGCCAGCAACTCCCCCCACAGGCCCACTAACTATGGCTACACCTTC. It codes for CASNSPHRPTNYGYTF.

The J gene is TRBJ2-7, the V gene TRBV15, with D hard to call. The CDR3 totals 14 residues. Trimming shortened V by 0 bases and J by 0 bases, and 6 bases separated the two germline ends. Per germline, CDR1 LNHNV and CDR2 YYDKDF (reference sequence). As DNA, the CDR3 is TGTGCCACCAGCAGAGAACAGTTCTCCTACGAGCAGTACTTC. It specifies CATSREQFSYEQYF.

The chain links TRBV19 to TRBJ2-7; 10 bases match TRBD1. This CDR3 is built from 13 residues. Germline CDR1 LNHDA, CDR2 SQIVND (reference sequence). V lost 7 bases and J lost 7; bases outside the gene matches: 7. DNA for the CDR3: TGTGCCAGTAAGAGGAGACAGGGGGCTGAGCAGTACTTC. Translating gives CASKRRQGAEQYF.

V and J are TRBV5-5 and TRBJ1-2, with 8 bases matching TRBD1. V dropped 0 bases and J dropped 7; count of bases not matched to a gene: 2. Per the germline V gene, CDR1 is SGHKS and CDR2 is YYEKEE (reference sequence). CDR3 size: 13 residues. The CDR3 region is CASSLDRGSGYTF. The CDR3 bases are TGTGCCAGCAGCTTGGACAGGGGGTCTGGCTACACCTTC.

This clone was seen just once. J is TRBJ2-1 and V is TRBV27; TRBD2 matches 12 bases. V lost 5 bases, J lost 7 bases, and 6 bases stayed unmatched. CDR1 and CDR2 (germline): MNHEY, SMNVEV (reference sequence). There are 15 residues in the CDR3. The CDR3 sequence: CASSPSGRAGNEQFF. As DNA, the CDR3 is TGTGCCAGCAGTCCTAGCGGGAGGGCGGGTAATGAGCAGTTCTTC.

This clone was observed a single time. J is TRBJ1-3 and V is TRBV10-3; tentatively, D is TRBD1 (6 bases). CDR3 size: 15 residues. Per the germline V gene, CDR1 is ENHRY and CDR2 is SYGVKD. The V and J ends lost 3 bases and 7 bases respectively, with 16 bases between them. The CDR3 nucleotides read TGTGCCATCAGTGAAACCGGGGGGCTGTGGAACACCATATATTTT. It yields the protein CAISETGGLWNTIYF.

This rearrangement joins TRBV5-4 to TRBJ2-3, with D possibly being TRBD2 (7 bases). The CDR3 is made up of 15 amino acids. Trimming cost V 4 bases and J 1 base, with 13 bases left between them. Germline CDR1 and CDR2: SGHNT and YYREEE (reference sequence). This chain's CDR3 is CASSNGGGGTDTQYF. In DNA form, the CDR3 reads TGTGCCAGCAGCAATGGAGGGGGGGGCACAGATACGCAGTATTTT.

The V call is TRBV19, the J call TRBJ1-5; 8 positions match TRBD1. The CDR3 has 14 amino acids. Germline CDR1 reads LNHDA; CDR2 reads SQIVND (reference sequence). The V and J ends lost 9 bases and 6 bases, in that order; junction bases with no gene match: 10. The CDR3 nucleotides are TGTGCCAGCAAAACAGGGGGAGGTGGTCAGCCCCAGCATTTT. This sequence encodes CASKTGGGGQPQHF.